Detailed here is one T cell receptor beta chain. Germline V gives CDR1 SQVTM, CDR2 ANQGSEA. This CDR3 is 14 amino acids long. The ends lost 2 bases at V and 0 bases at J; junction bases unmatched: 2. The investigators sampled blood at baseline, at cycle 4 day 1, and at cycle 7 day 1. This entry belongs to a study of OX40 agonist ivuxolimab in advanced cancers. Across the whole study: The patients received agonistic anti-OX40 (CD134) antibody ivuxolimab. Dose-escalation patients' cancers were hepatocellular carcinoma, melanoma, renal cell or head and neck cancer. With a range of roughly 20 to 85, age averaged about 59 years, and 65% to 90% were male.

Clones were sequenced by immunoSEQ multiplex PCR, and TCRdb holds only the in-frame ones, with some missing. Here the sample spans some 80,000 clones, around 85% being singletons. The V and J genes are TRBV29-1 and TRBJ1-1; TRBD1 aligns across 8 bases. The source of this sequence is an adult with an advanced solid tumor such as melanoma, head and neck, liver or kidney cancer. Material: CD4+ or CD8+ T cells sorted from blood, obtained in a trial of the OX40 agonist ivuxolimab. The CDR3 region has the DNA TGCAGCGTTGAATCGGACAGGGTGAACACTGAAGCTTTCTTT. Residues: CSVESDRVNTEAFF.